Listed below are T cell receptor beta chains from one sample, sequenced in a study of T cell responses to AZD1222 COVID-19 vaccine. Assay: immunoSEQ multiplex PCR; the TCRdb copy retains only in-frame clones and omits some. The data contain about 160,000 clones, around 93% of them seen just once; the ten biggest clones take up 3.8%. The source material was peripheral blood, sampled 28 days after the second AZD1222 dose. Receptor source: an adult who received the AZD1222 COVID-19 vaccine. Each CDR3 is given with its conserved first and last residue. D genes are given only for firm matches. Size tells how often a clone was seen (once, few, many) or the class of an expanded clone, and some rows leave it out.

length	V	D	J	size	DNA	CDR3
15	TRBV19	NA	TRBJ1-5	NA	TGTGCCAGTAGTATAAAGGGAACTAGCAATCAGCCCCAGCATTTT	CASSIKGTSNQPQHF
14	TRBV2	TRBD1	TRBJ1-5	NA	TGTGCCAGCAGGTTTAGACAGGGGAATCAGCCCCAGCATTTT	CASRFRQGNQPQHF
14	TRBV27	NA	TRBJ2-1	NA	TGTGCCAGCAGTTTGGGGAGGTCCTACAATGAGCAGTTCTTC	CASSLGRSYNEQFF
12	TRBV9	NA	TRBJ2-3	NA	TGTGCCAGCAGCTTTACGGTAGATACGCAGTATTTT	CASSFTVDTQYF
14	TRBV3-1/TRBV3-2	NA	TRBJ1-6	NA	TGTGCCAGCAGCCAGGTGGCCCGGGAGGGAGCCCTCCACTTT	CASSQVAREGALHF
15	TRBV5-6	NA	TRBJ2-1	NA	TGTGCCAGCAGCTTGGGTCGGGGGCGGAACAATGAGCAGTTCTTC	CASSLGRGRNNEQFF
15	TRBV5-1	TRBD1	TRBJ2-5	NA	TGCGCCAGCAGCTCCGACAGGGGGTTCCAAGAGACCCAGTACTTC	CASSSDRGFQETQYF
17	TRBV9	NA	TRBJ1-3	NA	TGTGCCAGCAGCGACCAACCGGGACGGAGCTCTGGAAACACCATATATTTT	CASSDQPGRSSGNTIYF
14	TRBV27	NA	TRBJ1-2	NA	TGTGCCAGCAGTTTAACGAGGTATAGCTATGGCTACACCTTC	CASSLTRYSYGYTF
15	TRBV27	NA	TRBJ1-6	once	TGTGCCAGCAGTTTTCAGGGTACTTATAATTCACCCCTCCACTTT	CASSFQGTYNSPLHF
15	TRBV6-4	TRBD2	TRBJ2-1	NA	TGTGCCAGCACCCCGACTAGCGGGGGGGCCGGTGAGCAGTTCTTC	CASTPTSGGAGEQFF
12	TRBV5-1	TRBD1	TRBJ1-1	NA	TGCGCCAGCAGCCCAGACAGGGGTGAAGCTTTCTTT	CASSPDRGEAFF
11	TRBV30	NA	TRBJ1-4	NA	TGTGCCTGGAGTGGCACTGAAAAACTGTTTTTT	CAWSGTEKLFF
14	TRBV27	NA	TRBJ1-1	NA	TGTGCCAGCAGTTTATCAGGGGGGCTCACTGAAGCTTTCTTT	CASSLSGGLTEAFF
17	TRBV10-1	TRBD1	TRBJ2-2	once	TGCGCCAGCAGGAGGGACAGGGAGGTACTAGGGACCGGGGAGCTGTTTTTT	CASRRDREVLGTGELFF
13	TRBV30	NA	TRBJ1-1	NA	TGTGCCTGGACCTCATCCAGGGATACTGAAGCTTTCTTT	CAWTSSRDTEAFF
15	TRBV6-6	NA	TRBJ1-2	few	TGTGCCAGCAGTCACGAACAGGGAATCTCACAGGGCTACACCTTC	CASSHEQGISQGYTF
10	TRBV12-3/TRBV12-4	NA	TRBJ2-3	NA	TGTGCCAGCGCGGCAGATACGCAGTATTTT	CASAADTQYF
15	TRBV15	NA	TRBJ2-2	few	TGTGCCACCAGCAGAGATTTTAGGGTTTCCGGGGAGCTGTTTTTT	CATSRDFRVSGELFF
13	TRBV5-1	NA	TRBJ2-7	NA	TGCGCCAGCAGCCCCGGTGCAGGGTACGAGCAGTACTTC	CASSPGAGYEQYF
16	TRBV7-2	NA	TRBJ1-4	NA	TGTGCCAGCAGCTATCTTGGGGTTGGAACTAATGAAAAACTGTTTTTT	CASSYLGVGTNEKLFF